The clone carrying this TCR beta chain has a handful of counts. This specimen belongs to a study of T cells after yellow fever vaccination. Germline values: CDR1 MRHNA, CDR2 SNTAGT. CDR3 length: 16 amino acids. V shed 5 bases and J 5 bases; nucleotides not matched to a gene: 9. TCRdb processed the 5' RACE reads anew with MiXCR; each CDR3 protein has one entry. The sample contains around 610,000 distinct CDR3 sequences, less than 15% of which appear only once. Sample: PBMCs, taken on the day of the yellow fever booster vaccination. This sequence originates from a young man who received the YFV17D yellow fever vaccine. The rearrangement uses TRBV6-4 and TRBJ2-1, with 10 bases aligning to TRBD2. The CDR3 region has the DNA TGTGCCAGCAGTCCCCAAGGACTAGCGGAGAACAATGAGCAGTTCTTC. It codes for CASSPQGLAENNEQFF.